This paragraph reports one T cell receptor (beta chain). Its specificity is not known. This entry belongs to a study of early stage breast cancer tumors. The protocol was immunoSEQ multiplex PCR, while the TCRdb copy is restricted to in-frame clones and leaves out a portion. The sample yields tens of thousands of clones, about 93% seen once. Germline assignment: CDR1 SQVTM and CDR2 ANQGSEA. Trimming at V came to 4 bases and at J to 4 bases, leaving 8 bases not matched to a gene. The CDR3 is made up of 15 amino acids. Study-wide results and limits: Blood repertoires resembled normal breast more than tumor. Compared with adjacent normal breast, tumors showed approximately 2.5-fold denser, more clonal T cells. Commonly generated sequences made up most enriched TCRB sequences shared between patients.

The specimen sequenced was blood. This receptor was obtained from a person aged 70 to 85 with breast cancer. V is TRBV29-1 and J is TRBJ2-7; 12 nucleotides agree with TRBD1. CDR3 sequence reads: CSVAKGTGGWYEQYF. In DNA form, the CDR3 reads TGCAGCGTTGCCAAGGGGACAGGGGGCTGGTACGAGCAGTACTTC.